This T cell receptor beta chain was retrieved from a study of neurological immune-mediated disorders. Overall study results and limits: Phylogenetic grouping assigned the repertoires of 18 of 34 multiple sclerosis patients to one related-CDR3 cluster, which constitutes a possible signature. The multiple sclerosis repertoire cluster showed no association with any clinical or MRI feature. The authors stated that larger cohorts are needed. None of the CDR3 amino acid sequences of expanded clones recurred across subjects, suggesting private repertoires in all groups.

The CDR3 totals 12 residues. V was shortened by 6 bases and J by 7 bases, with 15 bases between the two germline ends. Germline CDR1 DFQATT, CDR2 SNEGSKA (reference sequence). TCRdb fed the 5' RACE reads into MiXCR, producing one record per CDR3 protein. This sample has under 85,000 distinct CDR3 sequences, with about 5.2% found just once. This clonotype was seen many times. Its antigen is not known. Material: PBMCs. This clonotype was sampled from a human donor with multiple sclerosis. The donor label of this sample is uncertain. The rearrangement uses TRBV20-1 and TRBJ1-2; tentatively, D is TRBD1 (5 bases). Written as DNA, the CDR3 is TGCAGTGCACCATGGAGGGGATCTGGCTACACCTTC. Translating gives CSAPWRGSGYTF.